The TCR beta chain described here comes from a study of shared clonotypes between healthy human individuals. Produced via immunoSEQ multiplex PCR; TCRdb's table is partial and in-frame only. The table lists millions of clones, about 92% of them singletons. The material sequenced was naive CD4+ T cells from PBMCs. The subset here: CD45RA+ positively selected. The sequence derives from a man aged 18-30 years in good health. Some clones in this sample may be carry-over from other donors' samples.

The CDR3 loop reads CASSPPGGVQETQYF. CDR3 nucleotides: TGTGCCAGCAGCCCCCCCGGGGGGGTACAAGAGACCCAGTACTTC. This chain connects TRBV7-2 to TRBJ2-5; 8 bases are shared with TRBD2. Germline V gene sequence: CDR1 SGHTA, CDR2 FQGNSA. The CDR3 totals 15 residues. V shed 5 bases and J 2 bases; nucleotides not matched to a gene: 7. The complete variable domain, with remaining parts taken from reference TRBV7-2 and TRBJ2-5, reads GAGVSQSPSNKVTEKGKDVELRCDPISGHTALYWYRQSLGQGLEFLIYFQGNSAPDKSGLPSDRFSAERTGGSVSTLTIQRTQQEDSAVYLCASSPPGGVQETQYFGPGTRLLVL.